The rows below give T cell receptor beta chains drawn from one sample of a study of technical replicates of blood from several donors. Data came from immunoSEQ multiplex PCR; TCRdb stores just in-frame clones and leaves some out. The table lists 75,000 to 95,000 clones, about 94% of them singletons. Sample: T cells isolated from PBMCs. Every receptor here comes from a human donor in good health. Both conserved end residues are part of each CDR3. Only part of the rows carry a size: once, few, many, or a class if the clone is expanded.

V gene	CDR3 length	J gene	clone size	CDR3 protein
TRBV5-1	13	TRBJ2-7	-	CASASPEGYEQYF
TRBV7-9	15	TRBJ2-1	-	CASSSTSGSYNEQFF
TRBV29-1	13	TRBJ1-6	once	CSVGGSPDSPLHF
TRBV7-9	15	TRBJ2-1	-	CASSPPGGTYNEQFF
TRBV6-5	15	TRBJ2-7	-	CASRRKGAGFREQYF
TRBV27	15	TRBJ2-5	-	CASSLWLAGQETQYF
TRBV14	15	TRBJ1-4	-	CASSQQTGAAEKLFF
TRBV12-5	15	TRBJ1-4	-	CASGLVLFQAEKLFF
TRBV5-8	14	TRBJ1-4	once	CASSPGQGGEKLFF
TRBV27	16	TRBJ2-6	-	CASSPRGAPGANVLTF
TRBV9	15	TRBJ1-5	once	CASSGGGGGNQPQHF
TRBV13	18	TRBJ2-2	-	CASSPGLAGGRSTGELFF
TRBV27	22	TRBJ2-7	-	CASSLSGVGGRGPTGISSEQYF
TRBV7-9	16	TRBJ2-7	once	CASQEGRTGLSYEQYF
TRBV11-3	14	TRBJ1-1	-	CASSLDGAVPEAFF
TRBV19	16	TRBJ2-7	-	CASRPGLAGGVYEQYF
TRBV19	13	TRBJ1-1	-	CASTSQGSTEAFF
TRBV4-1	11	TRBJ1-2	-	CASSRDYGYTF
TRBV11-2	15	TRBJ2-1	-	CASSWGFRGGNEQFF
TRBV5-1	15	TRBJ2-7	-	CASSFGLAGNYEQYF
TRBV18	15	TRBJ2-1	-	CASSGLSGENNEQFF
TRBV5-1	14	TRBJ2-7	-	CASKTSGDTYEQYF
TRBV4-1	17	TRBJ1-5	-	CASSLRQGARGNQPQHF
TRBV11-3	14	TRBJ2-5	-	CASSSPSASETQYF
TRBV6-6	15	TRBJ2-7	-	CASSYSLGTGNEQYF
TRBV6-5	15	TRBJ2-7	-	CASRISGGLSYEQYF
TRBV19	15	TRBJ2-7	-	CASSPERGFSYEQYF
TRBV28	17	TRBJ2-3	-	CASSSGRQGPGTDTQYF
TRBV4-1	15	TRBJ1-5	few	CASSQGTAELEPQHF
TRBV10-1	15	TRBJ2-7	-	CASSDPGQGTYEQYF
TRBV28	15	TRBJ1-2	-	CASSGPGQSSYGYTF
TRBV28	16	TRBJ1-3	-	CASSFPGRISGNTIYF
TRBV30	16	TRBJ1-1	-	CAWGRSSGILNTEAFF
TRBV11-3	14	TRBJ1-1	-	CASIELSMNTEAFF
TRBV5-4	14	TRBJ1-4	-	CASSSGTGAEKLFF
TRBV7-9	15	TRBJ1-5	-	CASSLWDRDDQPQHF
TRBV11-3	14	TRBJ2-5	-	CASSLRQAGETQYF
TRBV4-1	17	TRBJ1-1	-	CASSQVAGAAGVTQAFF
TRBV7-9	15	TRBJ1-1	-	CASSSYREGTTEAFF
TRBV9	13	TRBJ2-7	-	CASSQGDHYEQYF
TRBV19	12	TRBJ1-1	-	CASATGNTEAFF
TRBV9	15	TRBJ2-7	-	CASSSSVISSYEQYF
TRBV5-4	17	TRBJ2-5	-	CASSPGTSGGSRETQYF
TRBV14	16	TRBJ2-5	-	CASSHERGLVVETQYF
TRBV10-1	14	TRBJ2-7	-	CASSDNLAPNEQYF
TRBV7-6	18	TRBJ2-3	-	CASSPRFLTRDHTDTQYF